These 12 T cell receptor beta chains originate from one sample sequenced in a study of T cells in Graves' hyperthyroidism and ophthalmopathy. RNA transcripts yielded amplified TCR beta CDR3 regions. The HTBI primer set served for first-round RT-PCR of the TCR CDR3. In TCRdb, the multiplex PCR reads were re-called with MiXCR into one record per CDR3 protein. The data show 530,000 or so distinct CDR3 sequences, 46% seen once. The sample taken for sequencing was peripheral blood or thyroid tissue (not recorded which). The receptors stem from a young woman with Graves' hyperthyroidism.

This rearrangement joins TRBV30 to TRBJ1-2, with unresolved D. V was trimmed by 2 bases and J by 4 bases, leaving 17 bases between them. The CDR3 is 15 amino acids. The germline V gene encodes CDR1 GTSNPN and CDR2 SVGIG (reference sequence). This chain's CDR3 is CAWSPGPNPLYGYTF. The DNA of the CDR3 is TGTGCCTGGAGTCCCGGACCCAATCCTCTCTATGGCTACACCTTC.

This chain connects TRBV7-9 to TRBJ2-7; 11 bases fit TRBD1. Trimming at V came to 4 bases and at J to 3 bases, leaving 11 bases not matched to a gene. This CDR3 has 17 amino acids. Germline lookup yields CDR1 SEHNR and CDR2 FQNEAQ (reference sequence). CDR3 bases: TGTGCCAGCAGCTCCGGGACAGGGGGAGCCAAACGCTACGAGCAGTACTTC. Its translation: CASSSGTGGAKRYEQYF.

The rearrangement joins TRBV20-1 to TRBJ2-5; 16 nucleotides line up with TRBD2. The CDR3 runs 14 residues. V trimming: 8 bases; J trimming: 5 bases; junction bases outside the gene matches: 5. Per germline, CDR1 DFQATT and CDR2 SNEGSKA (reference sequence). The CDR3 nucleotides read TGCAGTTCCCCGGGACTAGCGGGAGGGGAGACCCAGTACTTC. Translating gives CSSPGLAGGETQYF.

Many counts were recorded for this clonotype. CDR3 DNA sequence: TGTGCCAGCAGCTTATCCGGACTAGCCTCGGTCACCGGGGAGCTGTTTTTT. Translated, it gives CASSLSGLASVTGELFF. The chain recombines TRBV7-3 with TRBJ2-2, with TRBD2 matching 8 bases. Germline V gives CDR1 SGHTA, CDR2 FQGTGA. The V gene end was trimmed by 2 bases and the J gene end by 4 bases; junction bases not matched to a gene: 9. The CDR3 runs 17 residues.

This clonotype showed up many times. The CDR3 reads CASSLTGSNSYNSPLHF. DNA for the CDR3: TGCGCCAGCAGCTTAACAGGATCCAACTCCTATAATTCACCCCTCCACTTT. The chain is built from TRBV5-1 and TRBJ1-6; D perhaps matches TRBD1 (5 bases). Germline values: CDR1 SGHRS, CDR2 YFSETQ. The V and J ends lost 2 bases and 0 bases respectively, with 12 bases between them. This CDR3 spans 17 amino acids. Full variable domain (rest looked up from reference TRBV5-1 and TRBJ1-6): KAGVTQTPRYLIKTRGQQVTLSCSPISGHRSVSWYQQTPGQGLQFLFEYFSETQRNKGNFPGRFSGRQFSNSRSEMNVSTLELGDSALYLCASSLTGSNSYNSPLHFGNGTRLTVT.

This clonotype was observed once. The genes are TRBV20-1 and TRBJ2-5; D might be TRBD1 or TRBD2, each matching 5 bases. The length of the CDR3 is 12 residues. CDR1 and CDR2 (germline): DFQATT, SNEGSKA (reference sequence). V dropped 3 bases and J dropped 7 bases, with 12 bases sitting between them. CDR3 loop: CSASDGTRTQYF. CDR3 DNA: TGCAGTGCTAGTGACGGGACCAGGACCCAGTACTTC.

The CDR3 DNA reads TGTGTTAGCACGCGGTTCAGCAGGAACACTGAAGCTTTCTTT. This sequence encodes CVSTRFSRNTEAFF. The chain couples TRBV11-2 to TRBJ1-1; no reliable D call. CDR1 is SGHAT and CDR2 is FQNNGV in the germline V gene. There are 14 residues in the CDR3. Full variable domain (outside the CDR3, taken from reference TRBV11-2 and TRBJ1-1): EAGVAQSPRYKIIEKRQSVAFWCNPISGHATLYWYQQILGQGPKLLIQFQNNGVVDDSQLPKDRFSAERLKGVDSTLKIQPAKLEDSAVYLCVSTRFSRNTEAFFGQGTRLTVV.

This clonotype was recorded at least ten times. V is TRBV15 and J is TRBJ2-2; 9 bases map to TRBD1. Germline assignment: CDR1 LNHNV and CDR2 YYDKDF (reference sequence). The CDR3 spans 18 residues. V lost 1 base and J lost 6; bases outside the gene matches: 12. This CDR3 reads CATSRVGIGTGRSGELFF. In DNA, the CDR3 is TGTGCCACCAGCAGAGTTGGAATAGGGACAGGGCGATCCGGGGAGCTGTTTTTT. The full variable domain, completed using reference TRBV15 and TRBJ2-2, is DAMVIQNPRYQVTQFGKPVTLSCSQTLNHNVMYWYQQKSSQAPKLLFHYYDKDFNNEADTPDNFQSRRPNTSFCFLDIRSPGLGDTAMYLCATSRVGIGTGRSGELFFGEGSRLTVL.

This clonotype was detected many times. The chain is built from TRBV7-6 and TRBJ2-7; tentative D call: TRBD1 (6 bases). CDR1 is SGHVS, CDR2 FNYEAQ, per germline. Trimming left V 7 bases short and J 0 bases short, with 13 bases between. The CDR3 contains 14 residues. CDR3 sequence reads: CASTLTGSSYEQYF. In DNA, the CDR3 is TGTGCCAGCACCTTGACAGGATCCTCCTACGAGCAGTACTTC. Together with reference TRBV7-6 and TRBJ2-7, the CDR3 gives the full variable domain: GAGVSQSPRYKVTKRGQDVALRCDPISGHVSLYWYRQALGQGPEFLTYFNYEAQQDKSGLPNDRFSAERPEGSISTLTIQRTEQRDSAMYRCASTLTGSSYEQYFGPGTRLTVT.

The V and J genes are TRBV2 and TRBJ2-5; D gene unclear. This CDR3 spans 12 amino acids. V was shortened by 7 bases and J by 0 bases, with 6 bases between the two germline ends. CDR1 is SNHLY and CDR2 is FYNNEI in the germline V gene. The CDR3 spells CASNTYQETQYF. In DNA, the CDR3 is TGTGCCAGCAATACGTACCAAGAGACCCAGTACTTC.

This clonotype has ten or more counts. The chain combines TRBV3-1 with TRBJ2-7; perhaps TRBD1 as D (6 bases). The germline V and J ends were trimmed by 3 bases and 3 bases, with 18 bases remaining between them. The germline V gene encodes CDR1 LGHDT and CDR2 YNNKEL (reference sequence). The length of the CDR3 is 16 residues. For the CDR3, the DNA is TGTGCCAGCAGCCACGAGGACAGCGCCTATAACTACGAGCAGTACTTC. This sequence encodes CASSHEDSAYNYEQYF.

The chain has TRBV7-9 and TRBJ1-1, with 9 bases lining up with TRBD1. The CDR3 is 16 amino acids. Germline V CDR1 and CDR2: SEHNR, FQNEAQ (reference sequence). The V gene end was trimmed by 3 bases and the J gene end by 5 bases; junction bases not matched to a gene: 10. The DNA of the CDR3 is TGTGCCAGCAGCTTCCCTGGGAGGACAGGGGATACTGAAGCTTTCTTT. Translation gives CASSFPGRTGDTEAFF. Combining the CDR3 with reference TRBV7-9 and TRBJ1-1 gives the whole variable domain DTGVSQNPRHKITKRGQNVTFRCDPISEHNRLYWYRQTLGQGPEFLTYFQNEAQLEKSRLLSDRFSAERPKGSFSTLEIQRTEQGDSAMYLCASSFPGRTGDTEAFFGQGTRLTVV.